The TCR beta chain described here comes from a study of blood T cell repertoires in COVID-19 (TCRdb year 2020). With respect to the entire study: Samples from collaborators originated in the United States, Italy and Spain and spanned both the acute and convalescent phases of COVID-19. Samples were obtained from the ongoing ImmuneRACE study (first 160 participants) and from some 1,300 subjects provided by 6 global collaborators. Deeply sampled blood TCRbeta repertoires from subjects exposed to, actively infected with, or recovered from COVID-19 were included in the dataset. The repertoires were released in a freely available public database intended as a resource for research on the immune response to SARS-CoV-2. Sample metadata almost always included a de-identified subject ID, COVID-19 status, age in years and sex. Where available, HLA class I and class II types were obtained from metadata supplied by the sample provider rather than from assay-based typing. The material from the prospective study consisted of cDNA or gDNA derived from T cells, B-cell-depleted T cells, or PBMCs.

General conclusions and limits of the study: Clinical and demographic metadata were provided uncurated, with the amount varying by source and participant.

TCRbeta CDR3 regions were amplified from genomic DNA using the immunoSEQ Assay, a bias-controlled multiplex PCR. The published analysis was carried out like this. Within the assay, amplification of reference gene primers was used to estimate how many nucleated cells each sample contained. To quantify the absolute abundance of each unique TCRbeta CDR3 rearrangement, sequence reads were collapsed and filtered. For each sample, productive Simpson clonality was calculated as the square root of Simpson's diversity index across productive rearrangements. Sourced from immuneACCESS, this table was stored by TCRdb with only in-frame sequences that have V and J called. A share of the clones is absent; for the studies checked, an unresolved V gene accounts for under half, and the remainder has no known explanation. The V and J calls and the clone size are those of that table, but D and trimming were determined from the DNA. This sample gives approximately 150,000 clones in total; 70% to 90% of them show up just once. The top ten clonotypes cover around 1.9% of the sample.

Another Seattle source contributed samples from volunteer blood donors who had recovered from COVID-19. Collaborating institutions collected whole blood in K2EDTA tubes following their own protocols. For TCRbeta analysis, collaborators shipped samples in one of three forms: frozen whole blood, isolated PBMCs, or DNA extracted from either of those sample types. From V the trimming removes 5 bases and from J it removes 4 bases, while the gene matches leave 3 bases of the junction unaccounted for. The CDR3 starts with the cysteine, ends with the phenylalanine, and has 13 residues. Solely the CDR3 DNA is kept, with 39 bases framed from the first base. About this clone itself: The antigen it binds to is not known. Per-base qualities were not stored, and no clone one base away is much larger.

The source of this sequence is a man over 45 who had recovered from COVID-19. This receptor chain uses TRBV12-3 or TRBV12-4 and TRBJ1-2; 8 bases in the middle match TRBD1. Sequenced: peripheral blood. CDR3 sequence: CASSLGQGYGYTF. The DNA is TGTGCCAGCAGTCTCGGACAGGGCTATGGCTACACCTTC.